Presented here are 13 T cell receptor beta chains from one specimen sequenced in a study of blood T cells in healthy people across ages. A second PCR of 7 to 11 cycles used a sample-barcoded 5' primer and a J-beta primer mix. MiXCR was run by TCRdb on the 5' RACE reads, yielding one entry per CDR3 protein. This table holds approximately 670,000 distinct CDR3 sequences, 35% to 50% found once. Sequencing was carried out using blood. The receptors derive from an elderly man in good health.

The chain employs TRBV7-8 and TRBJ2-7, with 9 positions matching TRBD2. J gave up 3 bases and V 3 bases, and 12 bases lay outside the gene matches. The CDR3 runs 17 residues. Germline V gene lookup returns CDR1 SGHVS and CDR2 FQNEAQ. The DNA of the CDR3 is TGTGCCAGCAGCTTGCGGGAGGGCCACCCCTATGACTACGAGCAGTACTTC. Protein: CASSLREGHPYDYEQYF.

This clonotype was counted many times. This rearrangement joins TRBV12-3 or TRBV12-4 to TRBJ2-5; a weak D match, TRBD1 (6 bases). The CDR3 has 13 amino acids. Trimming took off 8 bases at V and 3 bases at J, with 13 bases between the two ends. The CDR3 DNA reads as TGTGCCAGCGGTACAGGGAGAGAAGAGACCCAGTACTTC. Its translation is CASGTGREETQYF.

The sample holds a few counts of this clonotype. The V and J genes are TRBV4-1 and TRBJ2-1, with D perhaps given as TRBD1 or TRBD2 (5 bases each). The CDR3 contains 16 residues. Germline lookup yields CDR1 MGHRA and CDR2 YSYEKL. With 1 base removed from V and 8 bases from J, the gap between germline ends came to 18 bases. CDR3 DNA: TGCGCCAGCAGCCAAGCTTTAATAATCGGGGCCTATGAGCAGTTCTTC. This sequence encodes CASSQALIIGAYEQFF.

The CDR3: CASSLNSGTYEQYF. The CDR3 coding sequence is TGTGCCAGCAGCTTAAATAGCGGGACCTACGAGCAGTACTTC. The rearrangement links TRBV7-9 to TRBJ2-7, with 8 bases that match TRBD2. This CDR3 contains 14 residues. Per germline, CDR1 SEHNR and CDR2 FQNEAQ (reference sequence). With 2 bases clipped from V and 2 bases from J, the junction kept 2 bases outside the gene matches.

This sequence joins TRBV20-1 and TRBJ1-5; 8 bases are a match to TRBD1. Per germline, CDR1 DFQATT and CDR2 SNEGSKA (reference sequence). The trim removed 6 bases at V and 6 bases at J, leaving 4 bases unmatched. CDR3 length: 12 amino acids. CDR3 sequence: CSARTGTQPQHF. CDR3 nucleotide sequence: TGCAGTGCAAGGACAGGGACTCAGCCCCAGCATTTT.

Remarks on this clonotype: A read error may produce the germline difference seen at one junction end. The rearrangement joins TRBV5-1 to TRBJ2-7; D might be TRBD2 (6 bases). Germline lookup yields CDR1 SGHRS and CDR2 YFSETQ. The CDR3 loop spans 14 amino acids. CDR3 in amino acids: CASTLRAGTYEQYF. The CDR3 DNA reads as TGCGCCAGCACCTTGAGGGCGGGGACGTACGAGCAGTACTTC.

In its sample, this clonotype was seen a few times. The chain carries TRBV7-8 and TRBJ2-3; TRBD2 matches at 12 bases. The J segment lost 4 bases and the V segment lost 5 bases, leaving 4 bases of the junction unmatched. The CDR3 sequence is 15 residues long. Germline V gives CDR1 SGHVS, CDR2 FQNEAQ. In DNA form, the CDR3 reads TGTGCCAGCAGCGAACTAGCGGGAGGACCAGATACGCAGTATTTT. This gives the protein CASSELAGGPDTQYF.

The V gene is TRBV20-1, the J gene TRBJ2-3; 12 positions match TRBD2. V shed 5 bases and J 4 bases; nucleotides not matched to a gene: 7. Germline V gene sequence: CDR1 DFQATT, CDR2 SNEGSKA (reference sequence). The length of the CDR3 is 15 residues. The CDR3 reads CSALGSSGRADTQYF. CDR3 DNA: TGCAGTGCTCTCGGGTCTAGCGGGAGGGCAGATACGCAGTATTTT.

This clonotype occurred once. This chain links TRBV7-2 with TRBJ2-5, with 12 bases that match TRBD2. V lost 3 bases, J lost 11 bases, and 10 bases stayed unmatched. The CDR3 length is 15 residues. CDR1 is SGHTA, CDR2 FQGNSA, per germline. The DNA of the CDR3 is TGTGCCAGCAGCTTGCTAGCGGGGGGGCGGGATGAGCAGTACTTC. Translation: CASSLLAGGRDEQYF.

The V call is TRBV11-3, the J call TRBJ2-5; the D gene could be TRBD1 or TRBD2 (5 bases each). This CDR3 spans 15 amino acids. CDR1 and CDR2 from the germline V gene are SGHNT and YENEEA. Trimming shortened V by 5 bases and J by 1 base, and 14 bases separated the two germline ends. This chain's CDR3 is CASSHRDGIQETQYF. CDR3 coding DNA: TGTGCCAGCAGCCATCGGGACGGGATCCAAGAGACCCAGTACTTC.

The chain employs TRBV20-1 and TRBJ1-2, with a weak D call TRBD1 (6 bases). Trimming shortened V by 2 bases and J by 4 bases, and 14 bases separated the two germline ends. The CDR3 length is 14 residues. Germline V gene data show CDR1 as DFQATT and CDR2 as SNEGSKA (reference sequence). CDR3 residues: CSARRQGYSYGYTF. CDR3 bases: TGCAGTGCTAGACGGCAGGGGTATTCCTATGGCTACACCTTC.

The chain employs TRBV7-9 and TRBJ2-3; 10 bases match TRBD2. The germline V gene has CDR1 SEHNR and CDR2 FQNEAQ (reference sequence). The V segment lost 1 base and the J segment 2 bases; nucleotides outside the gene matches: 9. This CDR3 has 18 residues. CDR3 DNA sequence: TGTGCCAGCAGCTTAGAGTTTGGGCTAGCGGGAGACACAGATACGCAGTATTTT. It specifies CASSLEFGLAGDTDTQYF.

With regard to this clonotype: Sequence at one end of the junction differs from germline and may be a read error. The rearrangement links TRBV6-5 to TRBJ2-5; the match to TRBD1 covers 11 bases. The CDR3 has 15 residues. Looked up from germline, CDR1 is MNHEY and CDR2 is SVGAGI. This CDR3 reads CTSSCRDRGRETQYF. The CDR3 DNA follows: TGTACCAGCAGTTGCCGGGACAGGGGGAGGGAGACCCAGTACTTC.